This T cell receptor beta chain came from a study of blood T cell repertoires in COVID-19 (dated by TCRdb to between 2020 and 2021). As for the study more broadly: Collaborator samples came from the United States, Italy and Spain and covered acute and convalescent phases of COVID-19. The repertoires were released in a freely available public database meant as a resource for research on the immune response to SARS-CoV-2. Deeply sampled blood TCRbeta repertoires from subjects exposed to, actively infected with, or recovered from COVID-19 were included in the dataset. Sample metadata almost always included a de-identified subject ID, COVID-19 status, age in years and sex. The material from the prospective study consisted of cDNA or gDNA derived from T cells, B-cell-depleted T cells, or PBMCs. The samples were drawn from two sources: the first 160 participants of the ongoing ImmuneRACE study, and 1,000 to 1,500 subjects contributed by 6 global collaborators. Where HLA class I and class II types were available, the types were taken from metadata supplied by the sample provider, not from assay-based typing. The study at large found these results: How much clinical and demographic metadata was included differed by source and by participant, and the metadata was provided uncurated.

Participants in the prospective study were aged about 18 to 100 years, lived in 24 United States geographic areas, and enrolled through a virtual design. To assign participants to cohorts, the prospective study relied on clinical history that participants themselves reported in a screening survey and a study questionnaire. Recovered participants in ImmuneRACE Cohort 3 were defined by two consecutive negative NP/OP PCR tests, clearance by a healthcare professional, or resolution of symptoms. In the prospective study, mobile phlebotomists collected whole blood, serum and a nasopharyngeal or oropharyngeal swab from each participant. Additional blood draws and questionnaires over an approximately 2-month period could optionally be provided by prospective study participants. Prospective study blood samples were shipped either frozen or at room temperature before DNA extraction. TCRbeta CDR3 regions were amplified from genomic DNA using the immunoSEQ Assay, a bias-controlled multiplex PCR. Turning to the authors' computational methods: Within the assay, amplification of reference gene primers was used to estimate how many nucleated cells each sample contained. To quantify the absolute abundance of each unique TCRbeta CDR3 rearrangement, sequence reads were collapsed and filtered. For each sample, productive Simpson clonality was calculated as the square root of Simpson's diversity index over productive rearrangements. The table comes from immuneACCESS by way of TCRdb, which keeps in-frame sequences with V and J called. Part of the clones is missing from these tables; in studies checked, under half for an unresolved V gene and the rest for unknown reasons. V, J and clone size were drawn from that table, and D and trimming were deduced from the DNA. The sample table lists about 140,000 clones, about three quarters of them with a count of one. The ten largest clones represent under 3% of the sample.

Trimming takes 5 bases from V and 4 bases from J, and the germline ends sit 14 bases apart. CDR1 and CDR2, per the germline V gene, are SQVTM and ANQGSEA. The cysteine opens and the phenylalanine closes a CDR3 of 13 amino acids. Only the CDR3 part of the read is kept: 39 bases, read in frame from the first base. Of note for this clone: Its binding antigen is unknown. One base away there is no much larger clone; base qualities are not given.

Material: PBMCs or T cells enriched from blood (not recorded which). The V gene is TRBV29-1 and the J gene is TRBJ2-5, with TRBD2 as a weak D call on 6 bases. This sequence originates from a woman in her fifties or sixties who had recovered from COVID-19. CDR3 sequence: CSVPRGISETQYF. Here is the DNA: TGCAGCGTTCCGCGGGGTATATCAGAGACCCAGTACTTC.